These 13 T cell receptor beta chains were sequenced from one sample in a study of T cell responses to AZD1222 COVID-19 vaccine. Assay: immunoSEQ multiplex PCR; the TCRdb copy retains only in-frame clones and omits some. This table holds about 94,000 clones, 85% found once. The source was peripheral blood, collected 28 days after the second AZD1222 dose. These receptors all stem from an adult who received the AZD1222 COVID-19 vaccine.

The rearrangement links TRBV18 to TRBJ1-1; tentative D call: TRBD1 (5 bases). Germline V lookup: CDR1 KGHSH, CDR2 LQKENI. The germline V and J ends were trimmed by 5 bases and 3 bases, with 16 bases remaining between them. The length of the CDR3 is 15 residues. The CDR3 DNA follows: TGTGCCAGCTCAGGGGGGGGGTCTAAGGACACTGAAGCTTTCTTT. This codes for CASSGGGSKDTEAFF. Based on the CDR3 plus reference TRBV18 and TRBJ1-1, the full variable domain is NAGVMQNPRHLVRRRGQEARLRCSPMKGHSHVYWYRQLPEEGLKFMVYLQKENIIDESGMPKERFSAEFPKEGPSILRIQQVVRGDSAAYFCASSGGGSKDTEAFFGQGTRLTVV.

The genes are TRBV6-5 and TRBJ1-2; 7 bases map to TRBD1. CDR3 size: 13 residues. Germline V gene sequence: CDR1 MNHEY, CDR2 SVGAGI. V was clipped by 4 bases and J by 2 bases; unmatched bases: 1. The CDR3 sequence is CASSSTGNYGYTF. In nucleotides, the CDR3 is TGTGCCAGCAGTTCGACAGGGAACTATGGCTACACCTTC.

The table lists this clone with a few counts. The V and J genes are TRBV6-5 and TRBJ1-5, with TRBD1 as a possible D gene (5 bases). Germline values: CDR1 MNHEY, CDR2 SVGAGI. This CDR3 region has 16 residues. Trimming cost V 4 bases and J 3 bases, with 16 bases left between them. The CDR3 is CASSSGQGRFNQPQHF. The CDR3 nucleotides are TGTGCCAGCAGTTCCGGTCAGGGTAGATTCAATCAGCCCCAGCATTTT.

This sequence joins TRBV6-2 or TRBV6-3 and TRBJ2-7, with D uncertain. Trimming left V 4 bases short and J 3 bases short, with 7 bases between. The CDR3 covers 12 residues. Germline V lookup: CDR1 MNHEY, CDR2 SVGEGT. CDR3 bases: TGTGCCAGCAGTTTCGCCGACTACGAGCAGTACTTC. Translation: CASSFADYEQYF.

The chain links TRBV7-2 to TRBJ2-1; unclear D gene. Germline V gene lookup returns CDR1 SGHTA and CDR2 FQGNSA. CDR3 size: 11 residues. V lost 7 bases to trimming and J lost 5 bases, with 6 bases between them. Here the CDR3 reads CASNRDNEQFF. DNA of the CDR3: TGTGCCAGCAACCGGGACAATGAGCAGTTCTTC.

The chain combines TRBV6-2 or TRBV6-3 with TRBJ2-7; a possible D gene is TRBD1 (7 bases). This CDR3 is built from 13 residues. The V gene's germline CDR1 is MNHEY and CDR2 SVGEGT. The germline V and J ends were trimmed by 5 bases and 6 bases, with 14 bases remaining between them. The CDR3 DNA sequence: TGTGCCAGCAGTCCAGGGGGGTTGGGCGAGCAGTACTTC. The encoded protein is CASSPGGLGEQYF.

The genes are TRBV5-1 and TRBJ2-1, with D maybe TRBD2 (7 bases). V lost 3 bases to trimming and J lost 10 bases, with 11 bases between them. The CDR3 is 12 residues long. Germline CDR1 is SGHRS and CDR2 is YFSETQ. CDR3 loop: CASSWGGPEQFF. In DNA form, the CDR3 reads TGCGCCAGCAGCTGGGGGGGCCCGGAGCAGTTCTTC.

In nucleotides, the CDR3 is TGTGCCAGCAGCGTAGCGGGGGGGACACTTAATTCACCCCTCCACTTT. Amino acid sequence: CASSVAGGTLNSPLHF. The chain carries TRBV9 and TRBJ1-6, with D maybe TRBD1 (6 bases). V shed 0 bases and J shed 6 bases, with 13 bases lying between them. The CDR3 is 16 residues long. CDR1 SGDLS and CDR2 YYNGEE come from the germline V gene.

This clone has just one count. CDR3 nucleotide sequence: TGTGCCAGTAGCACGACAGACGTAGCCAAAAACATTCAGTACTTC. It specifies CASSTTDVAKNIQYF. This sequence joins TRBV19 and TRBJ2-4; tentatively, D is TRBD1 (5 bases). The CDR3 is 15 residues long. CDR1 and CDR2 from the germline V gene are LNHDA and SQIVND (reference sequence). V lost 6 bases to trimming and J lost 0 bases, with 12 bases between them.

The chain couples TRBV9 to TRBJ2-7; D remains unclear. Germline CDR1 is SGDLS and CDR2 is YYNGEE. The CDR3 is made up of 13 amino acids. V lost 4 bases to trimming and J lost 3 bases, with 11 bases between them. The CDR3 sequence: CASSQENGYEQYF. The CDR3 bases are TGTGCCAGCAGCCAGGAGAATGGCTACGAGCAGTACTTC.

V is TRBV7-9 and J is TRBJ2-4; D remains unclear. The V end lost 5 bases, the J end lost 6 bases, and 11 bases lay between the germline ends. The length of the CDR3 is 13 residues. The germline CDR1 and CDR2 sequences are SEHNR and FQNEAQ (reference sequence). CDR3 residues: CASSLASANIQYF. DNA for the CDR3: TGTGCCAGCAGCCTGGCATCAGCAAACATTCAGTACTTC.

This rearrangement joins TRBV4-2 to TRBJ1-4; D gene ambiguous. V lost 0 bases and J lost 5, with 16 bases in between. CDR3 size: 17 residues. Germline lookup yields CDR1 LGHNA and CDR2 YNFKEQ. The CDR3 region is CASSQDRAKRLNEKLFF. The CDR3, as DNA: TGTGCCAGCAGCCAAGATAGGGCCAAAAGGCTCAATGAAAAACTGTTTTTT.

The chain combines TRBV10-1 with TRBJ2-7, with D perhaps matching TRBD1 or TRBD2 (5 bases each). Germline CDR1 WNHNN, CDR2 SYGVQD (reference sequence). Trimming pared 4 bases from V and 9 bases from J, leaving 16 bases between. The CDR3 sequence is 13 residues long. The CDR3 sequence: CASSVDLDGGQYF. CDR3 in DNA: TGCGCCAGCAGTGTGGACCTGGATGGGGGGCAGTACTTC.